These 2 T cell receptor beta chains were sequenced from one sample in a study of blood T cell repertoires in COVID-19. Produced via immunoSEQ multiplex PCR; TCRdb's table is partial and in-frame only. The sample holds over 350,000 clones, approximately 90% seen once. The sequencing input was PBMCs or T cells enriched from blood (not recorded which). The receptors here all came from a woman aged 18 to 35 with acute COVID-19.

This clone was seen only a few times. The chain combines TRBV2 with TRBJ1-5; no clear D gene. V lost 2 bases to trimming and J lost 6 bases, with 5 bases between them. The CDR3 length is 12 residues. Germline V lookup: CDR1 SNHLY, CDR2 FYNNEI. The CDR3 sequence: CASSESGQPQHF. CDR3 nucleotide sequence: TGTGCCAGCAGTGAATCGGGTCAGCCCCAGCATTTT.

The chain couples TRBV12-3 or TRBV12-4 to TRBJ2-3; D is uncertain. CDR3 length equals 12 residues. V was clipped by 2 bases and J by 5 bases, with 5 bases between them. Written as DNA, the CDR3 is TGTGCCAGCAGTTTAATTCAAGATACGCAGTATTTT. This translates into CASSLIQDTQYF.